A single sample gave rise to the 30 T cell receptor beta chains below, sequenced in a study of blood T cell repertoires in COVID-19. Method: immunoSEQ multiplex PCR; TCRdb's copy keeps in-frame clones and lacks some. The table records 85,000 to 95,000 clones, 89% of them present only once. Input material: peripheral blood. The receptors here all came from an elderly woman with active COVID-19.

The chain employs TRBV29-1 and TRBJ1-5, with TRBD1 matching over 8 bases. Germline CDR1 is SQVTM and CDR2 is ANQGSEA. There are 15 residues in the CDR3. V trimming: 6 bases; J trimming: 0 bases; junction bases outside the gene matches: 7. The CDR3 here is CSVTLTGDSNQPQHF. The CDR3 DNA sequence: TGCAGCGTAACCTTGACAGGGGATAGCAATCAGCCCCAGCATTTT.

The V gene is TRBV9, the J gene TRBJ2-5; possibly TRBD2 for D (6 bases). The CDR3 loop spans 14 amino acids. Trimming stripped 4 bases from V and 5 bases from J, with 15 bases between. CDR1 SGDLS and CDR2 YYNGEE come from the germline V gene. The CDR3 spells CASSPGTARETQYF. CDR3 nucleotides: TGTGCCAGCAGCCCAGGGACTGCACGGGAGACCCAGTACTTC.

The V and J genes are TRBV4-2 and TRBJ1-2; 12 bases fit TRBD1. CDR1 and CDR2 from the germline V gene are LGHNA and YNFKEQ. J gave up 8 bases and V 3 bases, and 7 bases lay outside the gene matches. This CDR3 spans 15 amino acids. The CDR3 DNA is TGTGCCAGCAGCCAGGGGGACAGGGGGCGCGGAGGCTACACCTTC. This codes for CASSQGDRGRGGYTF.

In its sample, this clone was seen once. The chain combines TRBV29-1 with TRBJ2-3, with 7 bases fitting TRBD1. Germline V lookup: CDR1 SQVTM, CDR2 ANQGSEA. V was pared by 0 bases and J by 0 bases, with 3 bases of the junction left unmatched. The CDR3 sequence is 15 residues long. The CDR3 DNA sequence: TGCAGCGTTGAAGAGTCGGGACAGAGCACAGATACGCAGTATTTT. It codes for CSVEESGQSTDTQYF.

This chain connects TRBV28 to TRBJ1-1, with D uncertain. In germline, CDR1 is MDHEN, CDR2 SYDVKM. The CDR3 has 15 residues. V lost 3 bases and J 7 bases, leaving 18 bases between the germline ends. The CDR3 reads CASSLVQTKTIEAFF. CDR3 in DNA: TGTGCCAGCAGTTTGGTACAGACCAAAACAATTGAAGCTTTCTTT.

V and J are TRBV4-2 and TRBJ2-3, with D maybe TRBD2 (5 bases). Deletions cut 4 bases from V and 2 bases from J, with 13 bases between. The CDR3 totals 15 residues. Germline CDR1 and CDR2: LGHNA and YNFKEQ. The CDR3 sequence is CASSPRAATTDTQYF. The CDR3 DNA sequence: TGTGCCAGCAGCCCACGAGCGGCCACCACAGATACGCAGTATTTT.

This chain links TRBV6-2 or TRBV6-3 with TRBJ1-6; 9 bases align to TRBD1. The CDR3 extends over 15 amino acids. Germline V gene lookup returns CDR1 MNHEY and CDR2 SVGEGT. V shed 5 bases and J 10 bases; nucleotides not matched to a gene: 9. DNA of the CDR3: TGTGCCAGCAGTAACCGGGACAGGGTTTTCTCACCCCTCCACTTT. This translates into CASSNRDRVFSPLHF.

V and J are TRBV29-1 and TRBJ2-1; the match to TRBD2 covers 11 bases. The junction had 19 bases not matched to a gene; V was cut back by 4 bases and J by 5 bases. Germline CDR1 SQVTM, CDR2 ANQGSEA. The CDR3 is made up of 19 amino acids. The CDR3 sequence: CSVGGVKRLAGFTHNEQFF. The CDR3 coding sequence is TGCAGCGTTGGAGGGGTAAAAAGACTAGCGGGATTCACCCACAATGAGCAGTTCTTC.

The chain links TRBV28 to TRBJ1-2; D possibly corresponds to TRBD1 (6 bases). Germline V gene sequence: CDR1 MDHEN, CDR2 SYDVKM. The CDR3 totals 15 residues. V lost 2 bases, J lost 4 bases, and 14 bases lay in between. CDR3 sequence (DNA): TGTGCCAGCAGTTTAGGCAGGGGTTATGGCTATGGCTACACCTTC. Its translation: CASSLGRGYGYGYTF.

The chain links TRBV3-1 (or the pseudogene TRBV3-2) to TRBJ2-3; 13 nucleotides line up with TRBD2. Germline loops: CDR1 LGHDT, CDR2 YNNKEL (reference sequence). The trim removed 5 bases at V and 8 bases at J, leaving 10 bases unmatched. The CDR3 runs to 16 residues. The CDR3 DNA reads TGTGCCAGCAGCACCCGGACTAGCGGGAGATCGGGTACGCAGTATTTT. Its translation: CASSTRTSGRSGTQYF.

In its sample, this clone was seen once. The genes are TRBV6-1 and TRBJ2-7; 7 bases are a match to TRBD1. The CDR3 is 19 residues long. From germline, CDR1 is MNHNS and CDR2 SASEGT. J lost 5 bases, V lost 3 bases, and 22 bases had no gene match. The chain's CDR3 is CASSDGPYVRAGGSHEQYF. In DNA, the CDR3 is TGTGCCAGCAGTGATGGGCCTTATGTCCGGGCAGGGGGTTCCCACGAGCAGTACTTC.

This clone was found once. The chain links TRBV24-1 to TRBJ2-5; 7 bases are a match to TRBD2. CDR3 length: 15 amino acids. V was pared by 3 bases and J by 5 bases, with 8 bases of the junction left unmatched. Germline values: CDR1 KGHDR, CDR2 SFDVKD. The CDR3 protein is CATSDGGESGETQYF. For the CDR3, the DNA is TGTGCCACCAGTGATGGGGGGGAGAGTGGGGAGACCCAGTACTTC.

The J gene is TRBJ1-6, the V gene TRBV27; 8 nucleotides match TRBD1. Trimming cost V 4 bases and J 7 bases; bases outside gene matches: 9. The germline CDR1 and CDR2 sequences are MNHEY and SMNVEV (reference sequence). The CDR3 extends over 16 amino acids. CDR3 sequence: CASSSHRGSENSPLHF. The CDR3 coding sequence is TGTGCCAGCAGTTCCCACAGGGGGTCGGAGAATTCACCCCTCCACTTT.

This clone was recorded a few times. The genes are TRBV9 and TRBJ2-7; D not certain. This CDR3 has 15 residues. The V gene's germline CDR1 is SGDLS and CDR2 YYNGEE. V was pared by 3 bases and J by 3 bases, with 16 bases between. The CDR3 bases are TGTGCCAGCAGCGAGTCTGCGCATTCCGGCTACGAGCAGTACTTC. Translated: CASSESAHSGYEQYF. Looking up the rest from reference TRBV9 and TRBJ2-7 gives the full variable domain: DSGVTQTPKHLITATGQRVTLRCSPRSGDLSVYWYQQSLDQGLQFLIQYYNGEERAKGNILERFSAQQFPDLHSELNLSSLELGDSALYFCASSESAHSGYEQYFGPGTRLTVT.

This chain joins TRBV20-1 and TRBJ2-5; TRBD2 is a possible D gene (6 bases). V lost 3 bases, J lost 2 bases, and 13 bases lay in between. From germline, CDR1 is DFQATT and CDR2 SNEGSKA (reference sequence). The CDR3 spans 14 residues. The CDR3 DNA is TGCAGTGCTAGTATGGGGGGAGTGCAAGAGACCCAGTACTTC. Translated: CSASMGGVQETQYF.

The rearrangement joins TRBV27 to TRBJ2-1; 13 bases are a match to TRBD2. CDR3 length: 16 residues. Germline CDR1 MNHEY, CDR2 SMNVEV (reference sequence). V lost 3 bases to trimming and J lost 6 bases; unmatched junction nucleotides: 5. CDR3 sequence (DNA): TGTGCCAGCAGTTTCAGACTAGCGGGAGGCCTCAATGAGCAGTTCTTC. Translation: CASSFRLAGGLNEQFF.

The rearrangement uses TRBV5-1 and TRBJ2-5; 9 nucleotides line up with TRBD2. Looked up from germline, CDR1 is SGHRS and CDR2 is YFSETQ. V was clipped by 1 base and J by 4 bases; unmatched bases: 8. This CDR3 has 16 residues. The CDR3 spells CASSLLAGEPRETQYF. DNA of the CDR3: TGCGCCAGCAGCTTGTTAGCGGGAGAGCCCCGAGAGACCCAGTACTTC. Full variable domain (missing parts from reference TRBV5-1 and TRBJ2-5): KAGVTQTPRYLIKTRGQQVTLSCSPISGHRSVSWYQQTPGQGLQFLFEYFSETQRNKGNFPGRFSGRQFSNSRSEMNVSTLELGDSALYLCASSLLAGEPRETQYFGPGTRLLVL.

The rearrangement links TRBV6-2 or TRBV6-3 to TRBJ2-3; 9 bases agree with TRBD2. Unmatched junction bases numbered 9, after V lost 6 bases and J lost 2 bases. The CDR3 has 16 amino acids. Germline CDR1 MNHEY, CDR2 SVGEGT. The CDR3 DNA is TGTGCCAGCAGCAATAGCGGGAGTCCTTTCACAGATACGCAGTATTTT. This codes for CASSNSGSPFTDTQYF.

This sequence joins TRBV7-2 and TRBJ2-1; the D gene is possibly TRBD2 (7 bases). Trimming stripped 0 bases from V and 7 bases from J, with 13 bases between. CDR1 is SGHTA and CDR2 is FQGNSA in the germline V gene. The CDR3 loop spans 15 amino acids. CDR3 in amino acids: CASSLAGGVQNEQFF. CDR3 nucleotides: TGTGCCAGCAGCTTAGCAGGGGGGGTCCAAAATGAGCAGTTCTTC.

The CDR3 nucleotides read TGCGCCAGCAGCCAACCGGGACTAGCGGGAGGGCCGGCAGATACGCAGTATTTT. Protein product: CASSQPGLAGGPADTQYF. The chain is built from TRBV5-1 and TRBJ2-3, with 16 bases identical to TRBD2. The CDR3 has 18 residues. J gave up 4 bases and V 4 bases, and 9 bases lay outside the gene matches. Per the germline V gene, CDR1 is SGHRS and CDR2 is YFSETQ.

The rearrangement links TRBV3-1 (or the pseudogene TRBV3-2) to TRBJ2-3, with D perhaps matching TRBD2 (6 bases). V was trimmed by 3 bases and J by 2 bases, leaving 12 bases between them. The CDR3 is 15 amino acids. Looked up from germline, CDR1 is LGHDT and CDR2 is YNNKEL (reference sequence). CDR3 sequence reads: CASSHPGGDTDTQYF. The CDR3 nucleotides are TGTGCCAGCAGCCACCCTGGCGGGGACACAGATACGCAGTATTTT.

This clone was detected only once. The chain has TRBV9 and TRBJ1-5; weak D call: TRBD1 (6 bases). The V and J ends lost 4 bases and 2 bases respectively, with 10 bases between them. The germline V gene encodes CDR1 SGDLS and CDR2 YYNGEE. The CDR3 extends over 14 amino acids. CDR3 in DNA: TGTGCCAGCAGCCCGGACAGCGGCAATCAGCCCCAGCATTTT. As protein: CASSPDSGNQPQHF.

This chain connects TRBV15 to TRBJ2-3; D possibly corresponds to TRBD1 (6 bases). The V gene lost 0 bases and the J gene lost 2 bases, with 9 bases spanning the gap. CDR3 length: 15 residues. Germline CDR1 and CDR2: LNHNV and YYDKDF (reference sequence). CDR3 bases: TGTGCCACCAGCAGAGACAGGGGTGTCACAGATACGCAGTATTTT. Its translation is CATSRDRGVTDTQYF.

The CDR3 sequence: CASLRGGTDTQYF. For the CDR3, the DNA is TGTGCCAGCCTACGCGGCGGCACAGATACGCAGTATTTT. This rearrangement joins TRBV28 to TRBJ2-3; D unclear. Looked up from germline, CDR1 is MDHEN and CDR2 is SYDVKM. The CDR3 sequence is 13 residues long. Trimming took off 8 bases at V and 1 base at J, with 10 bases between the two ends.

The chain has TRBV18 and TRBJ1-1; weak D call: TRBD1 (6 bases). The germline V gene encodes CDR1 KGHSH and CDR2 LQKENI. This CDR3 region has 15 residues. V lost 4 bases and J 4 bases, leaving 16 bases between the germline ends. CDR3 sequence (DNA): TGTGCCAGCTCACTCAACAGGGTCCTGAGCACTGAAGCTTTCTTT. Protein product: CASSLNRVLSTEAFF.

This chain connects TRBV9 to TRBJ2-6, with 8 bases fitting TRBD1. V shed 1 base, J shed 2 bases, and the junction held 11 bases outside the gene matches. Looked up from germline, CDR1 is SGDLS and CDR2 is YYNGEE. The CDR3 has 19 residues. In DNA, the CDR3 is TGTGCCAGCAGCGTACTAGTCGGGACAGGAAACACTGGGGCCAACGTCCTGACTTTC. Amino acids: CASSVLVGTGNTGANVLTF.

Worth noting for this clone: The sample contains more than one DNA sequence encoding this CDR3. The V call is TRBV19, the J call TRBJ2-1; 7 bases map to TRBD2. This CDR3 is 14 amino acids long. Germline-derived CDR1 and CDR2 are LNHDA and SQIVND (reference sequence). J was trimmed by 2 bases and V by 7 bases; bases with no gene match: 5. CDR3 DNA: TGTGCCAGTAAGGCTAGCGGAGCCTACAATGAGCAGTTCTTC. This gives the protein CASKASGAYNEQFF.

J is TRBJ2-3 and V is TRBV9; 8 bases are a match to TRBD1. After removal of 0 bases from V and 1 base from J, the junction contained 16 bases not matched to a gene. Looked up from germline, CDR1 is SGDLS and CDR2 is YYNGEE. The CDR3 has 20 amino acids. CDR3 region: CASSVAAPPPGQDGTDTQYF. The CDR3 DNA is TGTGCCAGCAGCGTAGCGGCCCCACCTCCGGGACAGGATGGCACAGATACGCAGTATTTT.

In nucleotides, the CDR3 is TGTGCCAGCAGTGAAGCACAGGGAGTACAAGAGACCCAGTACTTC. It is translated as CASSEAQGVQETQYF. The chain combines TRBV6-1 with TRBJ2-5; a possible D gene is TRBD1 (6 bases). Germline V lookup: CDR1 MNHNS, CDR2 SASEGT. This CDR3 has 15 amino acids. Trimming cost V 0 bases and J 2 bases, with 10 bases left between them.

The chain combines TRBV18 with TRBJ2-1; no reliable D call. With 0 bases removed from V and 8 bases from J, the gap between germline ends came to 8 bases. The CDR3 consists of 13 residues. The germline gives CDR1 KGHSH, CDR2 LQKENI. CDR3 bases: TGTGCCAGCTCACCACCGGTTGGAGATGAGCAGTTCTTC. Its protein product is CASSPPVGDEQFF.